The 25 T cell receptor beta chains listed next were all sequenced from one sample in a study of control samples from healthy donors and cancer patients. Sequencing was performed with immunoSEQ multiplex PCR; in TCRdb, only in-frame clones are kept and a portion is missing. The table shows around 170,000 clones, with almost 90% occurring only once. The sequenced material came from blood. These receptor sequences come from a woman aged 25-40 years in good health.

The gene calls are TRBV12-3 or TRBV12-4 and TRBJ2-7; D is uncertain. CDR3 length: 11 amino acids. The V gene lost 11 bases and the J gene lost 3 bases, with 11 bases spanning the gap. The CDR3 loop is CAPALGYEQYV. Here the CDR3 DNA reads TGTGCCCCGGCGTTGGGCTACGAGCAGTACGTC.

The chain employs TRBV6-2 or TRBV6-3 and TRBJ1-5; the match to TRBD1 covers 10 bases. V lost 4 bases, J lost 7 bases, and 4 bases stayed unmatched. Germline V CDR1 and CDR2: MNHEY, SVGEGT. The CDR3 extends over 14 amino acids. CDR3 nucleotide sequence: TGTGCCAGCAGTTCAGACAGGGGGCGGCAGCCCCAGCATTTT. Its translation: CASSSDRGRQPQHF.

This chain joins TRBV27 and TRBJ2-7; 7 bases fit TRBD1. The junction had 11 bases not matched to a gene; V was cut back by 0 bases and J by 6 bases. Germline-derived CDR1 and CDR2 are MNHEY and SMNVEV (reference sequence). This CDR3 is built from 16 residues. CDR3 sequence reads: CASSLSGRTGSIEQYF. As DNA, the CDR3 is TGTGCCAGCAGTTTATCCGGCAGGACAGGCTCGATCGAGCAGTACTTC.

This chain connects TRBV6-2 or TRBV6-3 to TRBJ1-2; D remains unclear. The CDR3 is made up of 18 amino acids. Between the trimmed V and J ends, which lost 0 bases and 7 bases, there was a span of 24 bases. Per the germline V gene, CDR1 is MNHEY and CDR2 is SVGEGT. The DNA for the CDR3 is TGTGCCAGCAGTTACTCGAGCTGGAGCACCCGTAACTATGGTGGCTACACCTTC. This codes for CASSYSSWSTRNYGGYTF.

V gene TRBV25-1 combines with J gene TRBJ2-3, with TRBD2 matching 7 bases. Germline CDR1 and CDR2: MGHDK and SYGVNS. J was trimmed by 1 base and V by 9 bases; bases with no gene match: 7. The CDR3 runs 14 residues. CDR3 bases: TGTGCCAGTCAGCGGGGTGGGGGCACAGATACGCAGTATTTT. It yields the protein CASQRGGGTDTQYF.

This clone showed up just once. The chain uses TRBV30 and TRBJ1-6; tentatively, D is TRBD1 (5 bases). V lost 3 bases, J lost 7 bases, and 10 bases lay in between. The CDR3 sequence is 13 residues long. The germline V gene encodes CDR1 GTSNPN and CDR2 SVGIG (reference sequence). The CDR3 reads CAWRGQGNSPLHF. CDR3 bases: TGTGCCTGGAGAGGGCAGGGAAATTCACCCCTCCACTTT.

V usage is TRBV29-1 and J usage is TRBJ2-1, with D perhaps matching TRBD2 (6 bases). Between the trimmed V and J ends, which lost 3 bases and 3 bases, there was a span of 18 bases. The germline V gene has CDR1 SQVTM and CDR2 ANQGSEA. The CDR3 is 16 residues long. The chain's CDR3 is CSVDSRRRAGYNEQFF. The CDR3 DNA reads TGCAGCGTTGATTCGAGGAGGAGGGCAGGCTACAATGAGCAGTTCTTC.

The chain has TRBV7-8 and TRBJ1-1; D perhaps matches TRBD1 (6 bases). The CDR3 contains 14 residues. Germline V gives CDR1 SGHVS, CDR2 FQNEAQ. Trimming pared 7 bases from V and 7 bases from J, leaving 19 bases between. The CDR3 DNA reads TGTGCCAGCACCAACCCCGGGGGGCTTGGTGAAGCTTTCTTT. This codes for CASTNPGGLGEAFF.

As to this clone: At one boundary the junction diverges from the germline segment, which might be a read error. This chain uses TRBV11-1 with TRBJ2-1, with 11 bases fitting TRBD2. This CDR3 has 15 residues. Per germline, CDR1 SGHAT and CDR2 FQDESV (reference sequence). The CDR3 region has the DNA TGTGCCAGCAGCATAGCGGGGGGGATTTACAATGAGCAGTTCTTC. The encoded protein is CASSIAGGIYNEQFF.

This chain uses TRBV6-5 with TRBJ2-5, with 11 bases matching TRBD1. The CDR3 length is 14 residues. CDR1 and CDR2 from the germline V gene are MNHEY and SVGAGI. J gave up 4 bases and V 6 bases, and 4 bases lay outside the gene matches. CDR3 amino acids: CASSGQGAGETQYF. In DNA, the CDR3 is TGTGCCAGCAGCGGACAGGGGGCGGGAGAGACCCAGTACTTC.

The chain uses TRBV11-2 and TRBJ2-5; D assignment may be TRBD1 or TRBD2 (6 bases each). Trimming removed 5 bases from V and 7 bases from J, with 20 bases in between. The CDR3 runs 15 residues. Looked up from germline, CDR1 is SGHAT and CDR2 is FQNNGV. The CDR3 bases are TGTGCCAGCAGCGGGCGGGACATACGACATGGGACCCAGTACTTC. Encoded protein: CASSGRDIRHGTQYF.

Only one count was recorded for this clone. This chain connects TRBV6-4 to TRBJ2-3; 8 nucleotides align to TRBD2. V dropped 2 bases and J dropped 2; count of bases not matched to a gene: 6. This CDR3 has 16 amino acids. Germline V gene data show CDR1 as MRHNA and CDR2 as SNTAGT. The CDR3 protein is CASSDEAGGPTDTQYF. Here the CDR3 DNA reads TGTGCCAGCAGTGACGAGGCGGGGGGCCCCACAGATACGCAGTATTTT.

This clone was counted a few times. The rearrangement joins TRBV27 to TRBJ2-2; 7 bases map to TRBD1. CDR1 is MNHEY and CDR2 is SMNVEV in the germline V gene (reference sequence). This CDR3 contains 15 residues. The V segment lost 6 bases and the J segment 3 bases; nucleotides outside the gene matches: 7. DNA of the CDR3: TGTGCCAGCAGGATTACAGGGGTGTACACCGGGGAGCTGTTTTTT. Translating it yields CASRITGVYTGELFF.

V gene TRBV5-4 combines with J gene TRBJ2-1; D is uncertain. Germline V CDR1 and CDR2: SGHNT, YYREEE (reference sequence). The length of the CDR3 is 14 residues. V was pared by 1 base and J by 6 bases, with 11 bases between. The DNA of the CDR3 is TGTGCCAGCAGCTTGCCCTCACCCGCCAATGAGCAGTTCTTC. Its translation: CASSLPSPANEQFF.

This chain connects TRBV11-2 to TRBJ2-2, with D tentatively TRBD2 (6 bases). The V end was cut by 3 bases, the J end by 7 bases, with 24 bases between. CDR1 is SGHAT and CDR2 is FQNNGV in the germline V gene. This CDR3 region has 18 residues. CDR3 sequence: CASSFGGGTPSFGGELFF. For the CDR3, the DNA is TGTGCCAGCAGCTTTGGCGGAGGGACTCCCTCGTTCGGCGGGGAGCTGTTTTTT.

This clone was picked up a small number of times. The J gene is TRBJ1-2, the V gene TRBV7-9; no clear D. There are 11 residues in the CDR3. The germline CDR1 and CDR2 sequences are SEHNR and FQNEAQ (reference sequence). The ends were cut back, 8 bases at V and 7 bases at J, with 11 bases in the middle. The CDR3 sequence: CASGEELGYTF. CDR3 nucleotide sequence: TGTGCCAGCGGAGAAGAACTTGGCTACACCTTC.

In its sample, this clone was seen once. The rearrangement links TRBV7-9 to TRBJ2-1; 8 positions match TRBD2. There are 15 residues in the CDR3. V was pared by 3 bases and J by 5 bases, with 6 bases of the junction left unmatched. From germline, CDR1 is SEHNR and CDR2 FQNEAQ (reference sequence). CDR3 amino acids: CASSFRGGLDNEQFF. CDR3 in DNA: TGTGCCAGCAGCTTTCGGGGGGGCCTCGACAATGAGCAGTTCTTC.

The V and J genes are TRBV5-6 and TRBJ1-2; perhaps TRBD1 as D (5 bases). The CDR3 covers 15 residues. Germline CDR1 is SGHDT and CDR2 is YYEEEE. The V end lost 0 bases, the J end lost 3 bases, and 12 bases lay between the germline ends. The CDR3 coding sequence is TGTGCCAGCAGCTTGGCCGGCAGGGTATACTATGGCTACACCTTC. Protein product: CASSLAGRVYYGYTF.

The chain recombines TRBV11-2 with TRBJ1-1; 9 positions agree with TRBD1. The CDR3 extends over 11 amino acids. The ends lost 5 bases at V and 10 bases at J; junction bases unmatched: 2. Germline V gives CDR1 SGHAT, CDR2 FQNNGV. CDR3 sequence (DNA): TGTGCCAGCAGCGTGACAGGGGGAGCTTTCTTT. It translates to CASSVTGGAFF.

The V and J genes are TRBV3-1 (or the pseudogene TRBV3-2) and TRBJ1-3; D perhaps matches TRBD1 (5 bases). V lost 1 base, J lost 0 bases, and 10 bases lay in between. CDR3 length equals 16 residues. Germline V gene data show CDR1 as LGHDT and CDR2 as YNNKEL (reference sequence). The CDR3 protein is CASSQGAGPSGNTIYF. As DNA, the CDR3 is TGTGCCAGCAGCCAAGGTGCGGGGCCCTCTGGAAACACCATATATTTT.

V and J are TRBV5-6 and TRBJ2-3; 7 bases match TRBD2. With V trimmed by 3 bases and J by 5 bases, 18 bases remained unmatched. Germline CDR1 reads SGHDT; CDR2 reads YYEEEE. The CDR3 is 18 residues long. The CDR3 sequence is CASSSGLVFPSERDTQYF. The CDR3 DNA sequence: TGTGCCAGCAGCTCCGGACTAGTGTTTCCGTCTGAGAGAGATACGCAGTATTTT.

The chain carries TRBV6-5 and TRBJ1-5; D gene ambiguous. CDR3 length equals 12 residues. The germline V gene has CDR1 MNHEY and CDR2 SVGAGI. Trimming took 6 bases from V and 6 from J, leaving 9 bases between them. The CDR3 coding sequence is TGTGCCAGCAGGCGCTTGGGTCAGCCCCAGCATTTT. Its translation: CASRRLGQPQHF.

The CDR3 nucleotides read TGCAGCGTTGGAGTCGGCAGGGATCAGCCCCAGCATTTT. This translates into CSVGVGRDQPQHF. This sequence joins TRBV29-1 and TRBJ1-5; possibly TRBD1 for D (5 bases). The germline gives CDR1 SQVTM, CDR2 ANQGSEA. CDR3 length equals 13 residues. The V gene lost 4 bases and the J gene lost 5 bases, with 12 bases spanning the gap.

V and J are TRBV7-2 and TRBJ2-2; 7 nucleotides line up with TRBD2. Germline loops: CDR1 SGHTA, CDR2 FQGNSA. The junction had 14 bases not matched to a gene; V was cut back by 3 bases and J by 7 bases. The CDR3 has 17 amino acids. The CDR3 DNA is TGTGCCAGCAGCTTCCTTGGGGGAGGGCCGACGATCGGGGAGCTGTTTTTT. Amino acids: CASSFLGGGPTIGELFF. The full variable domain, rest sourced from reference TRBV7-2 and TRBJ2-2, is GAGVSQSPSNKVTEKGKDVELRCDPISGHTALYWYRQSLGQGLEFLIYFQGNSAPDKSGLPSDRFSAERTGGSVSTLTIQRTQQEDSAVYLCASSFLGGGPTIGELFFGEGSRLTVL.

This clone was found once. The genes are TRBV2 and TRBJ2-2; a weak D match, TRBD1 (5 bases). Germline V gene lookup returns CDR1 SNHLY and CDR2 FYNNEI. There are 13 residues in the CDR3. V lost 4 bases and J lost 8, with 11 bases in between. CDR3 residues: CASSGGGWGELFF. Written as DNA, the CDR3 is TGTGCCAGCAGTGGGGGCGGATGGGGGGAGCTGTTTTTT.